This paragraph reports one TCR beta chain. Its antigen has not been determined. Base qualities are not at hand, and no much larger clone is one base apart. The sample comes from a study of follicular helper T cells after annual influenza vaccination (dated by TCRdb to between 2016 and 2019). About the study as a whole: Blood was drawn on days 0, 7 and 28 after each seasonal influenza vaccination. To study recall of cTfh clones, some subjects were followed through successive annual vaccinations in the 2013-2014, 2014-2015 and 2015-2016 seasons. Multi-year samples were available for six subjects, with four spanning two vaccination seasons and two spanning three seasons. One week after vaccination, a second recruited cohort of more than nine subjects (Table S1) displayed a similar ICOS+CD38+ cTfh response. The 2013-2014 samples were cryopreserved, while the 2015 samples were processed right after collection.

The V end gives up 4 bases and the J end 5 bases, leaving 4 bases in the junction not matched to a gene. In the germline V gene, CDR1 corresponds to SGHRS and CDR2 to YFSETQ. Spanning cysteine to phenylalanine, the CDR3 consists of 14 amino acids. Only the CDR3 DNA is retained, 42 bases long and in frame from the first base. Libraries were prepared through the immunoSEQ multiplex PCR assay. Adaptive Biotechnologies carried out TCRB amplification, library preparation, sequencing and preliminary bioinformatics at Survey level resolution. From the authors' description of their analysis: Clonality was calculated in R as 1 minus normalized Shannon entropy, and the Gini index was computed with the R package ineq. The overlap score was defined as the summed counts of shared sequences divided by the total counts of all sequences in both compared samples. Fisher's exact test, with an assumed theoretical repertoire of 10^7 TCRB sequences, was used to assess the significance of shared clonotypes. The immuneACCESS repertoire file appears here via TCRdb, limited to in-frame rearrangements. These files lack a portion of the clones; in checked studies, under half of the deficit traces to unresolved V genes, and the cause of the others is not known. D and trimming were read from the DNA, whereas the V and J calls and clone size are those reported in that table. The sample table shows around 7,000 clones, and roughly four fifths are seen once. The top ten hold about 1.4% of the sample.

The investigation overall reported the following: Because only about 9-21% of the analyzed cells gave productive TCRB sequences, there was no way to sample rare clonotypes. Successive annual vaccinations recalled a recurring oligoclonal ICOS+CD38+ cTfh response that included tetramer and AIM influenza-specific clonotypes. ICOS+CD38+ cTfh clonality correlated with the frequency of that population, and its change correlated with the change in circulating plasmablast frequency. Undersampling of the much larger non-cTfh compartments could not be excluded when assessing influenza clone enrichment. Day 7 ICOS+CD38+ clones were most often found later in ICOS-CD38- cTfh, suggesting that subset may serve as a memory reservoir.

What the time point label conveys for this sample: 2015-2016 season, 7 days after influenza vaccination. Seasonal inactivated influenza vaccine (Fluvarix) was administered to adults, and sorted blood CD4 subsets were tracked by TCRB sequencing before and after vaccination. To be eligible, subjects had to live in the community and must not have received influenza vaccine in the previous 6 months. Subjects were excluded for influenza vaccine contraindications, substance abuse, HIV/AIDS, active malignancy, immunomodulatory medication, or active illness such as respiratory infection. Between roughly 40 and 110 mL of blood was sampled per time point. Ficoll-Paque PLUS or SepMate separation was used to isolate PBMC. CXCR5- memory CD4 T cells were sorted as a comparison non-Tfh subset. Cell subsets were sorted from PBMC on a BD FACS Aria before DNA extraction.

The sequenced sample was CXCR5- memory CD4+ T cells sorted from blood, obtained 7 days after influenza vaccination. What the cell subset or site label conveys for this sample: CXCR5- memory CD4 T cells. The source is an adult who received the influenza vaccine. Recombination connected TRBV5-1 to TRBJ2-1; the junction holds 9 bases that match TRBD2. The CDR3 protein sequence reads: CASSPGTSHNEQFF. The nucleotide sequence reads as follows: TGCGCCAGCAGCCCCGGGACTAGCCACAATGAGCAGTTCTTC.